Listed below are T cell receptor beta chains from one sample, sequenced in a study of shared clonotypes between healthy human individuals. Produced via immunoSEQ multiplex PCR; TCRdb's table is partial and in-frame only. The table records roughly 450,000 clones, approximately 79% of them present only once. Sequencing was carried out using PBMCs. Source of these receptors: a middle-aged woman in good health. Some clones in this sample may be carry-over from other donors' samples. The CDR3 runs from the conserved cysteine through the conserved F or W. Each record gives: D gene, clone size, J gene, V gene, CDR3 protein, CDR3 DNA. The D gene is left open where the match is weak. Rows may omit the clone size; those that give it use once, few, many or a size class.

>TRBD1|.|TRBJ2-7|TRBV28
CASSLRGPYEQYF
TGTGCCAGCAGTCTCAGGGGGCCCTACGAGCAGTACTTC
>.|few|TRBJ2-7|TRBV6-5
CASSYQRMQYF
TGTGCCAGCAGTTACCAGCGGATGCAGTACTTC
>.|.|TRBJ1-3|TRBV18
CASSPGTSGNTIYF
TGTGCCAGCTCACCCGGGACCTCTGGAAACACCATATATTTT
>.|.|TRBJ2-5|TRBV4-1
CASSRSETGETQYF
TGCGCCAGCAGCCGGTCCGAAACGGGGGAGACCCAGTACTTC
>.|.|TRBJ1-1|TRBV19
CASSVEGSTEAFF
TGTGCCAGTAGTGTGGAGGGATCCACTGAAGCTTTCTTT
>.|.|TRBJ2-4|TRBV2
CASRRGAKNIQYF
TGTGCCAGCAGAAGGGGGGCCAAAAACATTCAGTACTTC
>TRBD2|.|TRBJ2-2|TRBV6-5
CASSPGLAYTGELFF
TGTGCCAGCAGTCCGGGACTAGCGTACACCGGGGAGCTGTTTTTT
>.|.|TRBJ1-5|TRBV2
CASTTERGANSNQPQHF
TGTGCCAGCACAACCGAACGTGGGGCGAATAGCAATCAGCCCCAGCATTTT
>.|.|TRBJ2-1|TRBV10-3
CAISDTRGQHYNEQFF
TGTGCCATCAGTGACACTAGGGGCCAGCACTACAATGAGCAGTTCTTC
>TRBD2|few|TRBJ2-3|TRBV28
CASSSHRLLAGTDTQYF
TGTGCCAGCAGTTCCCACCGATTACTAGCGGGCACAGATACGCAGTATTTT
>.|.|TRBJ1-4|TRBV6-1
CASSDASGGDEKLFF
TGTGCCAGCAGTGATGCTTCAGGAGGGGATGAAAAACTGTTTTTT
>TRBD1|.|TRBJ2-1|TRBV18
CASSPSATDRAGYNEQFF
TGTGCCAGCTCACCATCCGCAACCGACAGGGCAGGATACAATGAGCAGTTCTTC
>TRBD1|.|TRBJ2-4|TRBV6-6
CASSYSVDRADIQYF
TGTGCCAGCAGTTACTCCGTGGACAGGGCGGACATTCAGTACTTC
>TRBD2|.|TRBJ2-2|TRBV7-6
CASSLVGLAGAELFF
TGTGCCAGCAGCTTAGTAGGGCTAGCGGGCGCGGAGCTGTTTTTT
>TRBD1|.|TRBJ2-2|TRBV5-5
CASSSSGTVSGELFF
TGTGCCAGCAGTTCCTCCGGGACAGTGAGCGGGGAGCTGTTTTTT
>.|few|TRBJ1-2|TRBV18
CASSPVTNYGYTF
TGTGCCAGCTCACCTGTAACTAACTATGGCTACACCTTC
>TRBD1|once|TRBJ2-7|TRBV10-3
CAISELGQGGEQYF
TGTGCCATCAGTGAGTTAGGACAGGGAGGAGAGCAGTACTTC
>.|.|TRBJ2-3|TRBV2
CASSGPGQRSDTQYF
TGTGCCAGCAGTGGACCGGGCCAACGATCCGATACGCAGTATTTT
>.|.|TRBJ2-2|TRBV7-2
CASSLDSGVNTGELFF
TGTGCCAGCAGCTTAGATAGCGGAGTGAACACCGGGGAGCTGTTTTTT
>TRBD2|.|TRBJ2-2|TRBV4-1
CASSQVPSGKDTGELFF
TGCGCCAGCAGCCAAGTCCCTAGCGGAAAGGATACCGGGGAGCTGTTTTTT
>.|.|TRBJ2-1|TRBV11-3
CASSLGMSSYNEQFF
TGTGCCAGCAGCCTCGGGATGAGCTCCTACAATGAGCAGTTCTTC
>TRBD2|.|TRBJ2-2|TRBV29-1
CSVGGGTGELFF
TGCAGCGTTGGGGGAGGGACCGGGGAGCTGTTTTTT
>.|.|TRBJ2-7|TRBV6-1
CASSEQPLLEQYF
TGTGCCAGCAGTGAACAACCTCTCCTCGAGCAGTACTTC
>.|.|TRBJ2-7|TRBV28
CASNSIGIGSYEQYF
TGTGCCAGCAACTCGATCGGCATCGGATCCTACGAGCAGTACTTC